The sequence of this TCR beta chain was determined in a study of blood T cells in healthy people across ages. Details on this clonotype: Its antigen is not identified.

Trimming stripped 1 base from V and 13 bases from J, with 20 bases between. Germline assignment: CDR1 SGHTA and CDR2 FQGNSA. CDR3 size: 15 residues. The second PCR ran about 7 to 12 cycles with a sample-barcoded 5' primer and J-beta primers. TCRdb reanalysed the 5' RACE reads using MiXCR and keeps one entry per CDR3 protein. The sample records over 1,500,000 distinct CDR3 sequences, 49% being singletons. Findings and limits, study-wide: Strongly correlated with naive T cell percentage was TCR beta diversity. Unsorted PBMC input precluded a conclusive naive versus antigen-experienced comparison. Any changes in expanded clonotypes were possibly confounded, as donor CMV status remained unknown.

Researchers collected around 10 milliliters of peripheral blood from every single donor. The specimen sequenced was blood. The receptor was isolated from a woman between 40 and 50 years old in good health. The V gene is TRBV7-2, the J gene TRBJ2-1; D unclear. CDR3 DNA: TGTGCCAGCAGCTTAGTCGCTCTGGTAGGAGAGACCCAGTTCTTC. It encodes CASSLVALVGETQFF.